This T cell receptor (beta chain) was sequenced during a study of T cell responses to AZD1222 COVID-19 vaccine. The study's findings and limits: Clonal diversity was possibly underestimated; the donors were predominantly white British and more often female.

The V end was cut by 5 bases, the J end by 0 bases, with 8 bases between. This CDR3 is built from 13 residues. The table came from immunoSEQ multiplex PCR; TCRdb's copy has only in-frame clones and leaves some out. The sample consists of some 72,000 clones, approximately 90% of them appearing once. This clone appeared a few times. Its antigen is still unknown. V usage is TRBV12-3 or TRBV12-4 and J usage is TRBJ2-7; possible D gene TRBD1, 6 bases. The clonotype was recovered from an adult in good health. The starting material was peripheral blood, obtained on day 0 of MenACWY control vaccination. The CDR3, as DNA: TGTGCCAGCAGTCGACAGGACTCCTACGAGCAGTACTTC. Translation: CASSRQDSYEQYF.